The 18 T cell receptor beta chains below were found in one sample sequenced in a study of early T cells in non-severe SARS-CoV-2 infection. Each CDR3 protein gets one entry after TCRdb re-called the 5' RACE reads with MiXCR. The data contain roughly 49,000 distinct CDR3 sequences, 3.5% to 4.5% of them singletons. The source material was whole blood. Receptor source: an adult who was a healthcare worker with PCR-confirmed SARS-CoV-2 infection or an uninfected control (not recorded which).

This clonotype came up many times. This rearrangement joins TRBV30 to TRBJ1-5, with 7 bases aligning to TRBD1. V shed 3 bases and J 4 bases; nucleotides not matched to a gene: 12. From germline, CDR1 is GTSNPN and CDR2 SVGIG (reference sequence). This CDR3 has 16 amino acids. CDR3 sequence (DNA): TGTGCCTGGAGCGAACCTGGGTCAGGGGGAAATCAGCCCCAGCATTTT. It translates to CAWSEPGSGGNQPQHF.

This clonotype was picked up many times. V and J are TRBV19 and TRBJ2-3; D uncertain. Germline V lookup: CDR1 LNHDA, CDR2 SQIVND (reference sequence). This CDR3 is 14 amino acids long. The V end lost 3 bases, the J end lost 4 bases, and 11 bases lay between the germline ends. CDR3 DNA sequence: TGTGCCAGTAGTATCTTCGGCGGCGCAGATACGCAGTATTTT. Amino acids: CASSIFGGADTQYF. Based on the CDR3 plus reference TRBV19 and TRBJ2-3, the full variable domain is DGGITQSPKYLFRKEGQNVTLSCEQNLNHDAMYWYRQDPGQGLRLIYYSQIVNDFQKGDIAEGYSVSREKKESFPLTVTSAQKNPTAFYLCASSIFGGADTQYFGPGTRLTVL.

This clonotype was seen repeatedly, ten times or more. The CDR3 nucleotides are TGCAGCGTTCAAAATCCCGGGGACGGCGGGAGTTCCTACGAGCAGTACTTC. Its protein is CSVQNPGDGGSSYEQYF. This chain joins TRBV29-1 and TRBJ2-7; 7 bases agree with TRBD2. V shed 5 bases, J shed 1 base, and the junction held 17 bases outside the gene matches. Germline V CDR1 and CDR2: SQVTM, ANQGSEA. The CDR3 totals 17 residues.

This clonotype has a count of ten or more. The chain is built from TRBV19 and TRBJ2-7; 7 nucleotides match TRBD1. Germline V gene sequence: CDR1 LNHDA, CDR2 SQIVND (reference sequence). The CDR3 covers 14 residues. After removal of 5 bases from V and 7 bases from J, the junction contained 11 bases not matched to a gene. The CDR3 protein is CASSLPDRSKEQYF. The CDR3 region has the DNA TGTGCCAGTAGTTTACCGGACAGGTCAAAAGAGCAGTACTTC.

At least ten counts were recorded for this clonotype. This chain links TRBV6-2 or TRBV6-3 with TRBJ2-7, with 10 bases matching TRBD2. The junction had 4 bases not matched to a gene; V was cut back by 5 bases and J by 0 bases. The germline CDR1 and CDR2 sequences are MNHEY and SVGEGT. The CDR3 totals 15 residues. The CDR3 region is CASSHPSGSSYEQYF. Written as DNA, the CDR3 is TGTGCCAGCAGTCATCCTAGCGGGAGCTCCTACGAGCAGTACTTC.

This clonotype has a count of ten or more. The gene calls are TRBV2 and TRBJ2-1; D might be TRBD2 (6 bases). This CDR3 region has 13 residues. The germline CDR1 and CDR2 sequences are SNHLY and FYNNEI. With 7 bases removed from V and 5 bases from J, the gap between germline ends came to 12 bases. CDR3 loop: CASIAVGDNEQFF. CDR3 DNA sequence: TGTGCCAGCATAGCGGTGGGGGACAATGAGCAGTTCTTC.

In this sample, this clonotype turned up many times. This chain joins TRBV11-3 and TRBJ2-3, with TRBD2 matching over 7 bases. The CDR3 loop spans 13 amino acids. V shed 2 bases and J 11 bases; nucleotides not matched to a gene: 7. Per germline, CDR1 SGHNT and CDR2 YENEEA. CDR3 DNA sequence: TGTGCCAGCAGCTTAAGTCAGCGGGACTGGCAGTATTTT. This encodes CASSLSQRDWQYF.

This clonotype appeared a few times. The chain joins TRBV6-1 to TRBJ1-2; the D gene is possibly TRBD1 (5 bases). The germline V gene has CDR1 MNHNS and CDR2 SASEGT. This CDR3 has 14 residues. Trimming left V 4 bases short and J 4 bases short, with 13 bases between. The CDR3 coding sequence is TGTGCCAGCAGTGTGGAGGGGATAGGCTATGGCTACACCTTC. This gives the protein CASSVEGIGYGYTF.

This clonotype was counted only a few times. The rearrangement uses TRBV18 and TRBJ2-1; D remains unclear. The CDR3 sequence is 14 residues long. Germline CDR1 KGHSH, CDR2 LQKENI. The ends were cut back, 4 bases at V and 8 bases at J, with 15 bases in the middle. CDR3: CASSLDLTSHEQFF. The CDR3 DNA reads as TGTGCCAGCTCACTAGACCTTACATCGCATGAGCAGTTCTTC.

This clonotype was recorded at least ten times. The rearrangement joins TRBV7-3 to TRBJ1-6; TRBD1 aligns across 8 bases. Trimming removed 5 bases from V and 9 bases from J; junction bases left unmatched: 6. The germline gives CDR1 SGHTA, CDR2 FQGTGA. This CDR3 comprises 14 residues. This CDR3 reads CASSEGQAVSPLHF. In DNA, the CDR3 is TGTGCCAGCAGCGAGGGACAGGCGGTTTCACCCCTCCACTTT.

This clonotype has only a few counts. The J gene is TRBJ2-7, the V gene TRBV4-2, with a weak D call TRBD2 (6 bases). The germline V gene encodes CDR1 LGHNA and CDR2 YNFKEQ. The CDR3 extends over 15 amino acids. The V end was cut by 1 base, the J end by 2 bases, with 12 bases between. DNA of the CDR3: TGTGCCAGCAGCCAAGGCGGTAGCGGAGCCTACGAGCAGTACTTC. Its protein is CASSQGGSGAYEQYF.

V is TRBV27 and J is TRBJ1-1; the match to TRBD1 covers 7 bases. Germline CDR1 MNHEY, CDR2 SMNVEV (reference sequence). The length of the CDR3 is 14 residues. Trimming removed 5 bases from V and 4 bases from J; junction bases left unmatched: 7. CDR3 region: CASSARGRVTEAFF. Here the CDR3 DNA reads TGTGCCAGCAGTGCGAGGGGGCGAGTCACTGAAGCTTTCTTT.

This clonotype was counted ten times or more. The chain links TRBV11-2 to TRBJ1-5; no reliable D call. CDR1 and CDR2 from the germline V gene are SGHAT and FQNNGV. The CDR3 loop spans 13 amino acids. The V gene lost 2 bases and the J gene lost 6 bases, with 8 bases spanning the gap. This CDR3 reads CASSLSELQPQHF. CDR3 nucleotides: TGTGCCAGCAGCTTATCTGAGCTTCAGCCCCAGCATTTT.

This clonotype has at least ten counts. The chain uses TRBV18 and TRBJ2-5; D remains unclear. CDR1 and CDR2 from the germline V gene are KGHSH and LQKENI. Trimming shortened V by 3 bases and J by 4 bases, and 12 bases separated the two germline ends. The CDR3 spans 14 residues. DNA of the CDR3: TGTGCCAGCTCACCGGACCTTTACCGAGAGACCCAGTACTTC. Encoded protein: CASSPDLYRETQYF.

CDR3 in DNA: TGTGCCAGCAGCCAAGGGTCAAACACTGAAGCTTTCTTT. Residues: CASSQGSNTEAFF. V usage is TRBV3-1 and J usage is TRBJ1-1, with D unresolved. There are 13 residues in the CDR3. V was cut by 1 base and J by 2 bases, with 5 bases left in between. CDR1 and CDR2 (germline): LGHDT, YNNKEL (reference sequence). The complete variable domain, with remaining parts taken from reference TRBV3-1 and TRBJ1-1, reads DTAVSQTPKYLVTQMGNDKSIKCEQNLGHDTMYWYKQDSKKFLKIMFSYNNKELIINETVPNRFSPKSPDKAHLNLHINSLELGDSAVYFCASSQGSNTEAFFGQGTRLTVV.

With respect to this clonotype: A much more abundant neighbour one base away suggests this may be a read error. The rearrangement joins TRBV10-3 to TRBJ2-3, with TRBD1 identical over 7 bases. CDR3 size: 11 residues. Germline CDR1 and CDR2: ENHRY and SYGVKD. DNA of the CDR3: TGTGTCATCAGGGAAACAGGGGCTCCGTATTTT. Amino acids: CVIRETGAPYF.

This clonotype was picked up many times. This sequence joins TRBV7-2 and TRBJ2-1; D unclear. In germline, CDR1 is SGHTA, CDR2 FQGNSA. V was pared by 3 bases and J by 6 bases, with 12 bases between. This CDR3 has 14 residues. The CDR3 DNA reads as TGTGCCAGCAGCTTTAAAGCCTCCGCCAATGAGCAGTTCTTC. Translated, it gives CASSFKASANEQFF. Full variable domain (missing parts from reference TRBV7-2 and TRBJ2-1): GAGVSQSPSNKVTEKGKDVELRCDPISGHTALYWYRQSLGQGLEFLIYFQGNSAPDKSGLPSDRFSAERTGGSVSTLTIQRTQQEDSAVYLCASSFKASANEQFFGPGTRLTVL.

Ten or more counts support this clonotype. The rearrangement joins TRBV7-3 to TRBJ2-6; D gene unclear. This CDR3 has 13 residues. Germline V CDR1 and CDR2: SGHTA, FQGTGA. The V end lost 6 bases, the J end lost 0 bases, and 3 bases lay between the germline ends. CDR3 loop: CASSPSGANVLTF. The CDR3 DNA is TGTGCCAGCAGTCCCTCTGGGGCCAACGTCCTGACTTTC.